Below, one TCR beta chain is given with its context. The antigen is undetermined. This entry belongs to a study of T cells expressing NK-cell markers. For the study at large: Seropositivity for HCMV was found in most of the eight sequenced donors, with one seronegative. Whole-study findings and limits: Six of the donors carried dominant NKG2C+ clonotypes that took up roughly 1.0-8% of their CD8+ T cells. The CD3+CD56-NKG2C+ fraction of four donors was likewise dominated by these clonotypes.

The CDR3 sequence is 14 residues long. Using the 5' RACE reads, TCRdb records one entry per CDR3 protein without DNA. This table lists some 600,000 distinct CDR3 sequences. This TCR derives from a man aged 18 to 30 in good health. The rearrangement uses TRBV12-3 or TRBV12-4 and TRBJ2-1. Sequenced material: blood T cells: a sorted CD56 or NKG2C T cell subset, CD4+ or CD8+ T cells, or bulk PBMC T cells (not recorded which). This CDR3 reads CASSPSPTYNEQFF.